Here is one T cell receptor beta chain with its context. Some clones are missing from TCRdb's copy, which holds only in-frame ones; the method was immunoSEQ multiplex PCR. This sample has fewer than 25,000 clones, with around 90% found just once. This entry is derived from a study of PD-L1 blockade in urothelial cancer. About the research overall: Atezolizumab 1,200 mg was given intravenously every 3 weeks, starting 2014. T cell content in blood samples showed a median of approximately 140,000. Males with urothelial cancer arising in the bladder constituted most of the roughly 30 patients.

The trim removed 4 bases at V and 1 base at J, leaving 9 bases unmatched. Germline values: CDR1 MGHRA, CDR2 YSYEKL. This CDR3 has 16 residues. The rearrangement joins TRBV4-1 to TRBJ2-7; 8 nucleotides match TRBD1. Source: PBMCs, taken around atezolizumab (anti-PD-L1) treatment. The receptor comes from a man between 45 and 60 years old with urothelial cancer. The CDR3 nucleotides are TGCGCCAGCAGCCCCTGGACAGGGTCAGCTTCCTACGAGCAGTACTTC. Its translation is CASSPWTGSASYEQYF.